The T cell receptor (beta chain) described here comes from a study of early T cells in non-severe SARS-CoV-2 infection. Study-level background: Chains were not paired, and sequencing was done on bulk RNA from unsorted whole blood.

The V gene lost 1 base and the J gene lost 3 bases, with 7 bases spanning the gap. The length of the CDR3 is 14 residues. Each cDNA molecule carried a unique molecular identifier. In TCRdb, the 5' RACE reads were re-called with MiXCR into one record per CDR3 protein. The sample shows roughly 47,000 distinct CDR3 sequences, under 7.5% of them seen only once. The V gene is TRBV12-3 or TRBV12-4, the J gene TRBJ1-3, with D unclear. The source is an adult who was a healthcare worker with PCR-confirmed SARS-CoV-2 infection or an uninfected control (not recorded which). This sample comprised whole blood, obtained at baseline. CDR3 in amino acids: CASSLGRHGNTIYF. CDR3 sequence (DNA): TGTGCCAGCAGTTTAGGGCGGCATGGAAACACCATATATTTT.